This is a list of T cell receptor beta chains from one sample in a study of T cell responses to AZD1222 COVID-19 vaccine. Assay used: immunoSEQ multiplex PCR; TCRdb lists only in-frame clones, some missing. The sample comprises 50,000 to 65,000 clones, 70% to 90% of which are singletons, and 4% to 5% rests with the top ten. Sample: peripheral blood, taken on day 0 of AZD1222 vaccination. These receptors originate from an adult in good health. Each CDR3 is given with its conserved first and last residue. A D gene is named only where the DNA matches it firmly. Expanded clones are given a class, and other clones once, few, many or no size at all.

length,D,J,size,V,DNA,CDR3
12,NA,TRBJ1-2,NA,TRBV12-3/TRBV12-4,TGTGCCAGCAGCAATTTAGGGGCTGGCTACACCTTC,CASSNLGAGYTF
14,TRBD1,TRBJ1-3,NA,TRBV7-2,TGTGCCAGCAGCGCTGGGACAGTTGGAAACACCATATATTTT,CASSAGTVGNTIYF
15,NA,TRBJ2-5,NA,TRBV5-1,TGCGCCAGCAGCCTAGGGACAAGATCGGGAGAGACCCAGTACTTC,CASSLGTRSGETQYF
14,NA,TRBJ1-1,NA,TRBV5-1,TGCGCCAGCAGTCCGGGGGGTAGGAACACTGAAGCTTTCTTT,CASSPGGRNTEAFF
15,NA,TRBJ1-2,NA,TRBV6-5,TGTGCCAGCAGTCGGACCCGGGACACCGACTATGGCTACACCTTC,CASSRTRDTDYGYTF
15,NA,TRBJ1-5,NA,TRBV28,TGTGCCAGCAGCTCCCCAGGGGAGGGGTATCAGCCCCAGCATTTT,CASSSPGEGYQPQHF
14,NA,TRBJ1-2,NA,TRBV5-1,TGCGCCAGCAGCTTGGATTCAGGGAACTATGGCTACACCTTC,CASSLDSGNYGYTF
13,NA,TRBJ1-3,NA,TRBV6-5,TGTGCCAGCAGTTACCGGGGGGCATACACCATATATTTT,CASSYRGAYTIYF
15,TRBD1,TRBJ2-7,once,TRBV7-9,TGTGCCAGCAGCCTGGGACAGGGTACGGTCGACGAGCAGTACTTC,CASSLGQGTVDEQYF
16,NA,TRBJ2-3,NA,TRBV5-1,TGCGCCAGCAGCCCTCTGACAGTAGGGGGGAGGGATACGCAGTATTTT,CASSPLTVGGRDTQYF
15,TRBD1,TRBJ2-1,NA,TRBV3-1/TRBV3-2,TGTGCCAGCAGCCAGGGGACAGGGAAAGACAATGAGCAGTTCTTC,CASSQGTGKDNEQFF
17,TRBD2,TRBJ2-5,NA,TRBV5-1,TGCGCCAGCAGCTTGGGCCCGCGGCGGGGGAACCAAGAGACCCAGTACTTC,CASSLGPRRGNQETQYF
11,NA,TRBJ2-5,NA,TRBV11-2,TGTGCCAGCAGCATCCAAGAGACCCAGTACTTC,CASSIQETQYF
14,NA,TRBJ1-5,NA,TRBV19,TGTGCCAGTAGTACCAGTGATAGCAATCAGCCCCAGCATTTT,CASSTSDSNQPQHF
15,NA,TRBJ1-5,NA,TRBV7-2,TGTGCCAGCAGCTTAGCGGGAGGGGCCAATCAGCCCCAGCATTTT,CASSLAGGANQPQHF
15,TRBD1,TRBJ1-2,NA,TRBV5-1,TGCGCCAGCAGCTTGGAGGGACAGACTAACTATGGCTACACCTTC,CASSLEGQTNYGYTF
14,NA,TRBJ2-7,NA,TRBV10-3,TGTGCCACCGGGGTGGCGGGGAGCTCCTACGAGCAGTACTTC,CATGVAGSSYEQYF
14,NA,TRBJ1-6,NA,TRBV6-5,TGTGCCAGCAGTTACGGGGGTGGTAATTCACCCCTCCACTTT,CASSYGGGNSPLHF
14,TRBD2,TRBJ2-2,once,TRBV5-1,TGCGCCAGCAGCTTGGGGACTAGCGCCGGGGAGCTGTTTTTT,CASSLGTSAGELFF
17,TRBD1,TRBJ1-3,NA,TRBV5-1,TGCGCCAGCAGCTGGACAGGGGGCGACCTCTCTGGAAACACCATATATTTT,CASSWTGGDLSGNTIYF
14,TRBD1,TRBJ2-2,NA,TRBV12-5,TGTGCTAGTGGACCCAGACAGGGGTTCGGGGAGCTGTTTTTT,CASGPRQGFGELFF
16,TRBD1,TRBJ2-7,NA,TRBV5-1,TGCGCCAGCAGCCTTACTGACAGGGATCTTTCCTACGAGCAGTACTTC,CASSLTDRDLSYEQYF
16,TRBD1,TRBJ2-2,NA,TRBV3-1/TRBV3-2,TGTGCCAGCAGCCAAGATCAGGGGACAGGGCCCGGGGAGCTGTTTTTT,CASSQDQGTGPGELFF
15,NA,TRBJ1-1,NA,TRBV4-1,TGCGCCAGCAGCCAAGGGCGGGGGATGGGCACTGAAGCTTTCTTT,CASSQGRGMGTEAFF
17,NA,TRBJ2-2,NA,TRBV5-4,TGTGCCAGCAGCCCCGGGCCTGACAGGTCTTTTCCCGGGGAGCTGTTTTTT,CASSPGPDRSFPGELFF
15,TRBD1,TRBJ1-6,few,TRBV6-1,TGTGCCAGCAGTGAAAAGACAGGGAGGAATTCACCCCTCCACTTT,CASSEKTGRNSPLHF
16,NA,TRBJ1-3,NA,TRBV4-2,TGTGCCAGCAGCCAAGACCCAGCAACGCATGGAAACACCATATATTTT,CASSQDPATHGNTIYF
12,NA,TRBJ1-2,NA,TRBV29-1,TGCAGCGTTGATACAGATAACTATGGCTACACCTTC,CSVDTDNYGYTF
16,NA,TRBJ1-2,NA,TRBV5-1,TGCGCCAGCAGCTTCGTAGGCGGAGGAGCTAACTATGGCTACACCTTC,CASSFVGGGANYGYTF
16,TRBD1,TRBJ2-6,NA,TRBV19,TGTGCCAGTAGTCCTCCGACAGGGATTGGGGCCAACGTCCTGACTTTC,CASSPPTGIGANVLTF
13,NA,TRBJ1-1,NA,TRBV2,TGTGCCAGCAGTGACGGGGTCTGGACTGAAGCTTTCTTT,CASSDGVWTEAFF
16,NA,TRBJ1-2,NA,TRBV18,TGTGCCAGCTCACCAGCCGGGGGTTTGGGGGCCCATGGCTACACCTTC,CASSPAGGLGAHGYTF
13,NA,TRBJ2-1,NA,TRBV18,TGTGCCAGCTCCCAGGGGACCCTTAATGAGCAGTTCTTC,CASSQGTLNEQFF
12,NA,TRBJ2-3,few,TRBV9,TGTGCCAGCAGCGTAGCAGGAGATACGCAGTATTTT,CASSVAGDTQYF
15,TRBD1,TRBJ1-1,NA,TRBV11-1,TGTGCCAGCAGGCGACGACAGGGATCGAACACTGAAGCTTTCTTT,CASRRRQGSNTEAFF
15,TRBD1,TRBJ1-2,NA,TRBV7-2,TGTGCCAGCAGCTCCCGACAGGGGGCTGGCTATGGCTACACCTTC,CASSSRQGAGYGYTF
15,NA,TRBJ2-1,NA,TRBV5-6,TGTGCCAGCAGCTGGGTTGGCCAGGGGCACAATGAGCAGTTCTTC,CASSWVGQGHNEQFF
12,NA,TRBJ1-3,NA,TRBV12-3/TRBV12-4,TGTGCCAGCAGTTTAAACGGTCGGCCCATATATTTT,CASSLNGRPIYF
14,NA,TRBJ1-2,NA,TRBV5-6,TGTGCCAGCAGCGCGTGGGACACTCTATATGGCTACACCTTC,CASSAWDTLYGYTF
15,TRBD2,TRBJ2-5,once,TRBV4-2,TGTGCCAGCAGCCCCGTGGGGGGGTCCCGAGAGACCCAGTACTTC,CASSPVGGSRETQYF